The 2 T cell receptor beta chains below come from one sample, sequenced in a study of shared clonotypes between healthy human individuals. Assay used: immunoSEQ multiplex PCR; TCRdb lists only in-frame clones, some missing. The data show approximately 530,000 clones, approximately 94% seen once. The sequenced sample was naive CD4+ T cells sorted from blood. Subset described: CD45RA+ positively selected. The receptors here all came from a woman in her twenties or thirties in good health.

This clone was seen only once. This chain uses TRBV29-1 with TRBJ1-1, with D maybe TRBD1 (5 bases). V lost 6 bases to trimming and J lost 5 bases, with 16 bases between them. From germline, CDR1 is SQVTM and CDR2 ANQGSEA. This CDR3 region has 13 residues. CDR3 sequence reads: CSVGGVARTEAFF. CDR3 nucleotide sequence: TGCAGCGTCGGGGGTGTGGCTAGGACTGAAGCTTTCTTT.

The chain couples TRBV28 to TRBJ1-5, with TRBD1 as a possible D gene (6 bases). The CDR3 has 17 amino acids. The V and J ends lost 6 bases and 4 bases respectively, with 22 bases between them. Germline values: CDR1 MDHEN, CDR2 SYDVKM. This CDR3 reads CASSSGHGGVVNQPQHF. As DNA, the CDR3 is TGTGCCAGCAGCTCGGGACACGGGGGGGTTGTTAATCAGCCCCAGCATTTT.